This T cell receptor (beta chain) was identified during a study of cytomegalovirus exposure and HLA in healthy donors. Study-level results: Later analysis associated a missense DCLRE1C variant with TCR beta V- and J-gene trimming. The authors judged a highly shared variant cluster likely a sequencing artifact. A list of 150 or so TCR beta chains associated with cytomegalovirus was given.

PCR primers comprised 60 Vbeta and 13 Jbeta primers. Libraries were prepared by immunoSEQ multiplex PCR; TCRdb keeps only in-frame clonotypes and omits some of them. The table has approximately 140,000 clones, over 70% seen once. Points on this clone: As yet, its antigen is unknown.

Nominally healthy donors provided the samples, though records likely missed some immune exposures. The CDR3 covers 15 residues. CDR1 is MDHEN and CDR2 is SYDVKM in the germline V gene. V was clipped by 3 bases and J by 4 bases, with 14 bases between them. The sequenced sample was PBMCs. The TCR originated in a woman in her thirties or forties in good health and CMV-seropositive. The genes are TRBV28 and TRBJ2-3; D uncertain. CDR3 sequence: CASSLGQLGSDTQYF. The DNA for the CDR3 is TGTGCCAGCAGTTTGGGCCAGCTGGGCTCAGATACGCAGTATTTT.